This TCR beta chain was retrieved from a study of T cells in Graves' hyperthyroidism and ophthalmopathy. Overall study: The blood sample was taken at first diagnosis, before treatment began. Study-wide points: Prediction of ophthalmopathy progression came a median around 6.5 months pre-onset.

TCR beta CDR3 sequences were amplified from RNA transcripts. When the TCR CDR3 underwent first-round RT-PCR, the HTBI primer set was used. TCRdb reprocessed the multiplex PCR reads via MiXCR and lists one record per CDR3 protein. Of around 340,000 distinct CDR3 sequences listed, around a sixth are singletons. This clonotype was picked up many times. Antigen: not known. The germline V gene has CDR1 MNHNS and CDR2 SASEGT. The CDR3 covers 14 residues. V was trimmed by 8 bases and J by 2 bases, leaving 16 bases between them. Exclusion of patients followed from uncontrolled infection, other autoimmune disease, pregnancy or lactation. The PBMCs studied were ones that came from 10 ml fresh peripheral blood.

The sequencing sample was made of blood. The J gene is TRBJ2-7, the V gene TRBV6-1; D possibly uses TRBD1 or TRBD2 (5 bases each). The receptor comes from a man younger than 40 with Graves' hyperthyroidism. CDR3 region: CASGIRGRAYEQYF. The CDR3 nucleotides are TGTGCCAGCGGAATCCGGGGCAGGGCCTACGAGCAGTACTTC.